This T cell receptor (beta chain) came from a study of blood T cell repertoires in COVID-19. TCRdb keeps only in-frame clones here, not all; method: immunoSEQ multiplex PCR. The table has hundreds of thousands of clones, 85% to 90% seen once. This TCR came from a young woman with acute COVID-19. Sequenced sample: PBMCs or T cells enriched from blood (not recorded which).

The CDR3 region is CSVVVTSGSGEQYF. The CDR3 nucleotides read TGCAGCGTTGTGGTGACTAGCGGGAGTGGCGAGCAGTACTTC. The chain is built from TRBV29-1 and TRBJ2-7, with TRBD2 matching 12 bases. This CDR3 has 14 amino acids. CDR1 SQVTM and CDR2 ANQGSEA come from the germline V gene. With V trimmed by 4 bases and J by 6 bases, 7 bases remained unmatched.